One sample yielded the 28 T cell receptor beta chains listed below, sequenced in a study of blood T cell repertoires in COVID-19. Repertoires were generated with immunoSEQ multiplex PCR, while TCRdb's copy carries only in-frame clones and drops some. Altogether some 450,000 clones are present, about 87% being singletons, with the ten largest covering 0.8% to 0.85%. Sequencing used peripheral blood. Receptors were obtained from a man aged 18 to 30 with COVID-19, enrolled during active disease.

The chain combines TRBV6-1 with TRBJ2-3, with D unclear. Per the germline V gene, CDR1 is MNHNS and CDR2 is SASEGT. Trimming cost V 1 base and J 10 bases, with 15 bases left between them. There are 14 residues in the CDR3. For the CDR3, the DNA is TGTGCCAGCAGTGAAGTGCGAGCCCGGGTAGCGCAGTATTTT. Translation: CASSEVRARVAQYF.

In this sample, this clone turned up a few times. The V gene is TRBV6-1, the J gene TRBJ1-6; D not certain. The CDR3 has 15 amino acids. CDR1 is MNHNS, CDR2 SASEGT, per germline. V was trimmed by 2 bases and J by 12 bases, leaving 17 bases between them. The chain's CDR3 is CASSEIFQDREPLHF. Here the CDR3 DNA reads TGTGCCAGCAGTGAAATTTTTCAGGACCGGGAACCCCTCCACTTT.

The rearrangement joins TRBV29-1 to TRBJ1-4, with 9 bases lining up with TRBD1. The CDR3 loop spans 14 amino acids. The V segment lost 3 bases and the J segment 7 bases; nucleotides outside the gene matches: 6. The germline V gene encodes CDR1 SQVTM and CDR2 ANQGSEA. Written as DNA, the CDR3 is TGCAGCGTTGACCCCGGGACAGGGTCTGAAAAACTGTTTTTT. Amino acid sequence: CSVDPGTGSEKLFF.

CDR3: CASSARLAGEFGELFF. In DNA form, the CDR3 reads TGTGCCAGCAGCGCGAGACTAGCGGGAGAATTCGGGGAGCTGTTTTTT. The chain uses TRBV7-8 and TRBJ2-2; 12 bases map to TRBD2. The CDR3 length is 16 residues. With V trimmed by 5 bases and J by 7 bases, 8 bases remained unmatched. Germline values: CDR1 SGHVS, CDR2 FQNEAQ.

This chain joins TRBV5-1 and TRBJ2-4; 14 bases agree with TRBD2. Germline lookup yields CDR1 SGHRS and CDR2 YFSETQ. This CDR3 contains 18 residues. The trim removed 3 bases at V and 0 bases at J, leaving 5 bases unmatched. This chain's CDR3 is CASSYLTSGGVAKNIQYF. The CDR3, as DNA: TGCGCCAGCAGCTACCTGACTAGCGGGGGGGTAGCCAAAAACATTCAGTACTTC.

The CDR3 reads CARGGSGSSYNSPLHF. Here the CDR3 DNA reads TGTGCCAGGGGAGGGTCGGGGTCCTCCTATAATTCACCCCTCCACTTT. This chain connects TRBV2 to TRBJ1-6; no definite D call. V dropped 9 bases and J dropped 0 bases, with 15 bases sitting between them. In germline, CDR1 is SNHLY, CDR2 FYNNEI. The CDR3 covers 16 residues. The entire variable domain, with the rest obtained from reference TRBV2 and TRBJ1-6, is as follows: EPEVTQTPSHQVTQMGQEVILRCVPISNHLYFYWYRQILGQKVEFLVSFYNNEISEKSEIFDDQFSVERPDGSNFTLKIRSTKLEDSAMYFCARGGSGSSYNSPLHFGNGTRLTVT.

V is TRBV7-9 and J is TRBJ2-7, with D possibly being TRBD2 (5 bases). Per the germline V gene, CDR1 is SEHNR and CDR2 is FQNEAQ (reference sequence). The CDR3 sequence is 12 residues long. Trimming left V 4 bases short and J 7 bases short, with 11 bases between. The CDR3 bases are TGTGCCAGCAGCTCAGCGGAGCTGGAGCAGTACTTC. It translates to CASSSAELEQYF.

V gene TRBV27 combines with J gene TRBJ1-2; D is undetermined. The CDR3 sequence is 14 residues long. Germline V gene data show CDR1 as MNHEY and CDR2 as SMNVEV (reference sequence). Deletions cut 3 bases from V and 3 bases from J, with 11 bases between. The CDR3 coding sequence is TGTGCCAGCAGTTTGACGACGGGTGACTATGGCTACACCTTC. This gives the protein CASSLTTGDYGYTF.

The chain recombines TRBV7-9 with TRBJ2-1, with D possibly being TRBD1 (6 bases). Trimming left V 10 bases short and J 5 bases short, with 12 bases between. Looked up from germline, CDR1 is SEHNR and CDR2 is FQNEAQ (reference sequence). The CDR3 contains 12 residues. The CDR3 DNA is TGTGCCAACCGGGACATAGACAATGAGCAGTTCTTC. Its translation is CANRDIDNEQFF.

The genes are TRBV6-5 and TRBJ2-1; TRBD2 matches 9 bases. This CDR3 region has 14 residues. V trimming: 5 bases; J trimming: 4 bases; junction bases outside the gene matches: 3. CDR1 and CDR2 (germline): MNHEY, SVGAGI. CDR3 DNA sequence: TGTGCCAGCAGTAGACTAGCGGCTTACAATGAGCAGTTCTTC. It is translated as CASSRLAAYNEQFF.

V gene TRBV19 combines with J gene TRBJ2-7, with 8 bases aligning to TRBD1. The germline gives CDR1 LNHDA, CDR2 SQIVND (reference sequence). The CDR3 spans 13 residues. Trimming at V came to 10 bases and at J to 3 bases, leaving 8 bases not matched to a gene. CDR3 residues: CATEDRAGYEQYF. DNA for the CDR3: TGTGCCACCGAGGACAGGGCCGGCTACGAGCAGTACTTC.

The V gene is TRBV11-3, the J gene TRBJ2-5, with 7 bases matching TRBD1. CDR1 is SGHNT and CDR2 is YENEEA in the germline V gene. The V segment lost 5 bases and the J segment 1 base; nucleotides outside the gene matches: 4. The CDR3 runs to 14 residues. The CDR3 region has the DNA TGTGCCAGCAGCCCCGGGACAGTCCAAGAGACCCAGTACTTC. It specifies CASSPGTVQETQYF. The entire variable domain, with the rest obtained from reference TRBV11-3 and TRBJ2-5, is as follows: EAGVVQSPRYKIIEKKQPVAFWCNPISGHNTLYWYLQNLGQGPELLIRYENEEAVDDSQLPKDRFSAERLKGVDSTLKIQPAELGDSAVYLCASSPGTVQETQYFGPGTRLLVL.

This clone was seen once. The chain is built from TRBV2 and TRBJ2-4; 14 positions agree with TRBD2. Trimming removed 10 bases from V and 8 bases from J; junction bases left unmatched: 10. The CDR3 totals 15 residues. Looked up from germline, CDR1 is SNHLY and CDR2 is FYNNEI. The CDR3 is CATEGLAGDRDIQYF. The DNA for the CDR3 is TGTGCCACCGAGGGACTAGCGGGGGACCGGGACATTCAGTACTTC.

The gene calls are TRBV7-2 and TRBJ1-1, with TRBD1 identical over 7 bases. The CDR3 is 13 residues long. V shed 2 bases, J shed 5 bases, and the junction held 2 bases outside the gene matches. Germline CDR1 and CDR2: SGHTA and FQGNSA. The CDR3 DNA sequence: TGTGCCAGCAGCTTATCAGGGGGTACTGAAGCTTTCTTT. Protein sequence: CASSLSGGTEAFF.

The chain is built from TRBV4-1 and TRBJ2-3, with 8 bases identical to TRBD2. The V and J ends lost 0 bases and 4 bases, in that order; junction bases with no gene match: 9. The germline CDR1 and CDR2 sequences are MGHRA and YSYEKL. The CDR3 contains 17 residues. In DNA form, the CDR3 reads TGCGCCAGCAGCCAAGATACAGCGGGAGTTGGGGCAGATACGCAGTATTTT. Translating gives CASSQDTAGVGADTQYF.

This rearrangement joins TRBV5-6 to TRBJ2-7; 13 positions match TRBD2. Losses at the gene ends were 4 bases for V and 2 bases for J; bases not matched to a gene: 9. Per the germline V gene, CDR1 is SGHDT and CDR2 is YYEEEE. The CDR3 runs to 17 residues. DNA of the CDR3: TGTGCCAGCAGCGGCGCGGGACTAGCGGGAAATGCCTACGAGCAGTACTTC. Amino acid sequence: CASSGAGLAGNAYEQYF.

This clone appeared a single time. The rearrangement joins TRBV11-2 to TRBJ2-5, with D possibly being TRBD1 (6 bases). V lost 4 bases and J 5 bases, leaving 14 bases between the germline ends. CDR3 length: 14 amino acids. The germline V gene encodes CDR1 SGHAT and CDR2 FQNNGV. CDR3 sequence reads: CASSWGTGSETQYF. The CDR3 nucleotides are TGTGCCAGCAGCTGGGGCACAGGGTCCGAGACCCAGTACTTC.

The chain links TRBV5-1 to TRBJ2-5; tentatively, D is TRBD1 (5 bases). The CDR3 totals 15 residues. V was trimmed by 0 bases and J by 3 bases, leaving 12 bases between them. Germline CDR1 SGHRS, CDR2 YFSETQ. The CDR3 reads CASSLGQRYKETQYF. DNA for the CDR3: TGCGCCAGCAGCTTGGGACAGCGCTACAAAGAGACCCAGTACTTC.

The chain uses TRBV5-8 and TRBJ1-1; D gene ambiguous. The CDR3 sequence is 14 residues long. V lost 0 bases and J 10 bases, leaving 16 bases between the germline ends. Germline V gene sequence: CDR1 SGHTS, CDR2 YDEGEE. The chain's CDR3 is CASSLGSSREGAFF. The CDR3 DNA sequence: TGTGCCAGCAGCTTGGGTTCTTCGCGTGAGGGAGCTTTCTTT.

The gene calls are TRBV6-5 and TRBJ2-1; 14 nucleotides line up with TRBD2. There are 16 residues in the CDR3. The germline V gene encodes CDR1 MNHEY and CDR2 SVGAGI. Trimming removed 2 bases from V and 7 bases from J; junction bases left unmatched: 4. The CDR3, as DNA: TGTGCCAGCAGTTACAGGACTAGCGGGGGGCGGAATGAGCAGTTCTTC. Translation gives CASSYRTSGGRNEQFF.

This chain's CDR3 is CASSETGKNTGELFF. In nucleotides, the CDR3 is TGTGCCAGCAGCGAGACAGGGAAGAACACCGGGGAGCTGTTTTTT. The chain has TRBV9 and TRBJ2-2; TRBD1 aligns across 7 bases. CDR3 length equals 15 residues. The germline CDR1 and CDR2 sequences are SGDLS and YYNGEE. V dropped 3 bases and J dropped 1; count of bases not matched to a gene: 3. Filled out from reference TRBV9 and TRBJ2-2, the complete variable domain reads DSGVTQTPKHLITATGQRVTLRCSPRSGDLSVYWYQQSLDQGLQFLIQYYNGEERAKGNILERFSAQQFPDLHSELNLSSLELGDSALYFCASSETGKNTGELFFGEGSRLTVL.

This chain uses TRBV24-1 with TRBJ2-7, with D possibly being TRBD2 (6 bases). Germline V gene data show CDR1 as KGHDR and CDR2 as SFDVKD. This CDR3 comprises 14 residues. Trimming shortened V by 3 bases and J by 0 bases, and 8 bases separated the two germline ends. This CDR3 is CATSDPSASYEQYF. The CDR3 DNA reads as TGTGCCACCAGTGATCCTAGCGCCTCCTACGAGCAGTACTTC.

This rearrangement joins TRBV27 to TRBJ1-2, with D possibly matching TRBD1 (5 bases). V lost 4 bases and J lost 4, with 19 bases in between. Germline CDR1 and CDR2: MNHEY and SMNVEV (reference sequence). The CDR3 consists of 16 residues. In DNA, the CDR3 is TGTGCCAGCAGTTCCGGGGGAGGGATCGGGGGCTATGGCTACACCTTC. Translated, it gives CASSSGGGIGGYGYTF.

This chain uses TRBV16 with TRBJ2-7; 10 nucleotides match TRBD1. The germline V gene encodes CDR1 KGHSY and CDR2 FQNENV. The CDR3 is 16 amino acids. V dropped 2 bases and J dropped 4; count of bases not matched to a gene: 8. The CDR3 coding sequence is TGTGCCAGCAGCCAAATCGGGGACAGGGGTTGGTACGAGCAGTACTTC. It specifies CASSQIGDRGWYEQYF.

The rearrangement uses TRBV11-3 and TRBJ2-1; the D is unclear. V was pared by 4 bases and J by 9 bases, with 13 bases between. Germline V gene lookup returns CDR1 SGHNT and CDR2 YENEEA. There are 13 residues in the CDR3. The CDR3 coding sequence is TGTGCCAGCAGCTCTCTGGGTGGCGGTGAGCAGTTCTTC. Translation gives CASSSLGGGEQFF.

The chain combines TRBV2 with TRBJ1-6, with TRBD1 matching over 7 bases. The trim removed 4 bases at V and 7 bases at J, leaving 4 bases unmatched. The CDR3 extends over 14 amino acids. The germline CDR1 and CDR2 sequences are SNHLY and FYNNEI. The CDR3 DNA reads as TGTGCCAGCAGTGTGGCAGGGGGAAATTCACCCCTCCACTTT. Amino acid sequence: CASSVAGGNSPLHF.

The J gene is TRBJ2-3, the V gene TRBV7-9; a possible D gene is TRBD2 (5 bases). The CDR3 runs 13 residues. CDR1 is SEHNR, CDR2 FQNEAQ, per germline (reference sequence). The V and J ends lost 6 bases and 3 bases respectively, with 10 bases between them. DNA for the CDR3: TGTGCCAGCAGTCCCACGGGGACAGATACGCAGTATTTT. Translation: CASSPTGTDTQYF.

The chain is built from TRBV5-1 and TRBJ2-1; tentatively, D is TRBD2 (6 bases). The V gene's germline CDR1 is SGHRS and CDR2 YFSETQ. There are 14 residues in the CDR3. The V end was cut by 0 bases, the J end by 8 bases, with 12 bases between. As DNA, the CDR3 is TGCGCCAGCAGCTTGGACCGGGAGCTTGATGAGCAGTTCTTC. This gives the protein CASSLDRELDEQFF.